The clone carrying this T cell receptor (beta chain) has more than one count but fewer than ten. The record originates from a study of T-cell reconstitution after alpha-beta-depleted transplantation in children. A library of TCRbeta sequences, prepared with unique molecular identifiers, was generated. One entry per CDR3 protein results from TCRdb running MiXCR on the PCR reads. This table holds 500,000 to 600,000 distinct CDR3 sequences, around a third found once. Germline lookup yields CDR1 SGHNT and CDR2 YYREEE (reference sequence). Trimming cost V 7 bases and J 0 bases, with 17 bases left between them. The CDR3 is 16 amino acids.

This chain connects TRBV5-4 to TRBJ2-1, with D possibly being TRBD2 (5 bases). The source material was PBMCs from the stem cell graft donor, sampled from the stem cell graft. This clonotype was obtained from a human donor who donated a stem cell graft to a child with aplastic anemia. CDR3 sequence reads: CASGSGPQSSYNEQFF. CDR3 nucleotide sequence: TGTGCCAGCGGGAGCGGACCCCAGAGCTCCTACAATGAGCAGTTCTTC.